What follows are 26 T cell receptor beta chains derived from one specimen sequenced in a study of OX40 agonist ivuxolimab in advanced cancers. Repertoires were generated with immunoSEQ multiplex PCR, while TCRdb's copy carries only in-frame clones and drops some. Of around 74,000 clones listed, 70% to 85% are singletons. The sequencing here drew on CD4+ or CD8+ T cells sorted from blood, taken in a trial of the OX40 agonist ivuxolimab. The receptors here all came from an adult with an advanced solid tumor such as melanoma, head and neck, liver or kidney cancer.

The chain uses TRBV18 and TRBJ2-7, with 14 bases that match TRBD2. The CDR3 has 16 residues. J was trimmed by 6 bases and V by 0 bases; bases with no gene match: 4. Germline CDR1 KGHSH, CDR2 LQKENI. The CDR3 DNA follows: TGTGCCAGCTCACCACCGACTAGCGGGGGGGCCGGCGAGCAGTACTTC. This translates into CASSPPTSGGAGEQYF.

The V call is TRBV28, the J call TRBJ2-7; D remains ambiguous. The CDR3 has 11 amino acids. Looked up from germline, CDR1 is MDHEN and CDR2 is SYDVKM. Trimming took 3 bases from V and 7 from J, leaving 7 bases between them. The CDR3 bases are TGTGCCAGCAGTTTTCGGGTTGAGCAGTACTTC. It specifies CASSFRVEQYF.

This chain connects TRBV5-3 to TRBJ2-1; D ambiguous. TRBV5-3 is noted as an ORF with a role that remains uncertain. This CDR3 has 14 residues. V gave up 3 bases and J gave up 6 bases, with 13 bases separating them. In DNA form, the CDR3 reads TGTGCCAGAAGCTCGAGGCGCCGAGGCAATGAGCAGTTCTTC. This gives the protein CARSSRRRGNEQFF.

The genes are TRBV7-9 and TRBJ2-1, with 8 nucleotides matching TRBD2. CDR1 SEHNR and CDR2 FQNEAQ come from the germline V gene (reference sequence). The CDR3 runs 18 residues. Losses at the gene ends were 5 bases for V and 0 bases for J; bases not matched to a gene: 12. Here the CDR3 reads CASSHRTSRITSYNEQFF. CDR3 nucleotides: TGTGCCAGCAGCCACCGGACTAGCAGAATAACCTCCTACAATGAGCAGTTCTTC.

This chain joins TRBV7-9 and TRBJ2-3, with 9 bases that match TRBD2. There are 16 residues in the CDR3. Germline trimming cut 1 base from V and 1 base from J; bases unmatched to any gene: 3. Per the germline V gene, CDR1 is SEHNR and CDR2 is FQNEAQ (reference sequence). DNA of the CDR3: TGTGCCAGCAGCTTAGGTCTAGCGGGGCGCACAGATACGCAGTATTTT. Protein sequence: CASSLGLAGRTDTQYF.

The chain recombines TRBV7-8 with TRBJ1-6, with a possible D match to TRBD1 (6 bases). Germline loops: CDR1 SGHVS, CDR2 FQNEAQ. V dropped 3 bases and J dropped 14 bases, with 23 bases sitting between them. The CDR3 covers 16 residues. The CDR3 loop is CASSFQPRGRGDALHF. In DNA, the CDR3 is TGTGCCAGCAGCTTCCAGCCCCGGGGGCGCGGGGACGCCCTCCACTTT. Using reference TRBV7-8 and TRBJ1-6 for the parts outside the CDR3, the full variable domain is GAGVSQSPRYKVAKRGQDVALRCDPISGHVSLFWYQQALGQGPEFLTYFQNEAQLDKSGLPSDRFFAERPEGSVSTLKIQRTQQEDSAVYLCASSFQPRGRGDALHFGNGTRLTVT.

This chain connects TRBV7-2 to TRBJ2-7, with 9 bases aligning to TRBD1. V lost 6 bases, J lost 1 base, and 7 bases stayed unmatched. Germline assignment: CDR1 SGHTA and CDR2 FQGNSA. This CDR3 has 15 residues. CDR3 nucleotide sequence: TGTGCCAGCAGTTTAACAGGGGGCGCGTCCTACGAGCAGTACTTC. Amino acids: CASSLTGGASYEQYF.

The gene calls are TRBV10-3 and TRBJ1-1; D remains ambiguous. Trimming took 2 bases from V and 3 from J, leaving 13 bases between them. This CDR3 has 15 amino acids. From germline, CDR1 is ENHRY and CDR2 SYGVKD. CDR3 protein: CAISEDGRLDTEAFF. The CDR3 nucleotides read TGTGCCATCAGTGAGGACGGACGTCTGGACACTGAAGCTTTCTTT.

The chain uses TRBV6-6 and TRBJ1-1; D call uncertain. Trimming pared 7 bases from V and 4 bases from J, leaving 13 bases between. Germline CDR1 reads MNHNY; CDR2 reads SVGAGI (reference sequence). The CDR3 runs 13 residues. CDR3 coding DNA: TGTGCCAGCACCAATCATCCGGGCACTGAAGCTTTCTTT. Translating it yields CASTNHPGTEAFF.

The chain couples TRBV5-1 to TRBJ2-7; D not certain. Per germline, CDR1 SGHRS and CDR2 YFSETQ. The germline V and J ends were trimmed by 0 bases and 2 bases, with 12 bases remaining between them. The CDR3 is 15 amino acids. The CDR3 sequence is CASSLGGSFTYEQYF. CDR3 DNA sequence: TGCGCCAGCAGCTTGGGAGGTAGCTTTACCTACGAGCAGTACTTC.

The chain employs TRBV5-4 and TRBJ2-7; D is ambiguous. CDR3 size: 13 residues. Germline lookup yields CDR1 SGHNT and CDR2 YYREEE (reference sequence). V lost 0 bases and J lost 4, with 8 bases in between. CDR3 sequence: CASSLVGGYEQYF. The CDR3 DNA is TGTGCCAGCAGCTTGGTCGGTGGGTACGAGCAGTACTTC.

This chain uses TRBV6-1 with TRBJ1-2, with 8 bases fitting TRBD1. With V trimmed by 6 bases and J by 7 bases, 13 bases remained unmatched. The CDR3 runs 15 residues. Germline-derived CDR1 and CDR2 are MNHNS and SASEGT. This chain's CDR3 is CASRPGQGALVGYTF. CDR3 in DNA: TGTGCCAGCAGGCCCGGACAGGGTGCGTTAGTTGGCTACACCTTC.

This clone was observed a handful of times. The rearrangement joins TRBV28 to TRBJ2-3, with D uncertain. The V and J ends lost 6 bases and 4 bases respectively, with 8 bases between them. This CDR3 comprises 12 residues. Looked up from germline, CDR1 is MDHEN and CDR2 is SYDVKM. In nucleotides, the CDR3 is TGTGCCAGCAGCCTCATAGCAGATACGCAGTATTTT. As protein: CASSLIADTQYF.

The chain employs TRBV11-3 and TRBJ2-2; either TRBD1 or TRBD2 may supply D (5 bases each). The CDR3 length is 17 residues. Trimming removed 1 base from V and 1 base from J, with 13 bases in between. Germline lookup yields CDR1 SGHNT and CDR2 YENEEA. This chain's CDR3 is CASSLAGWGMNTGELFF. For the CDR3, the DNA is TGTGCCAGCAGCTTAGCGGGATGGGGCATGAACACCGGGGAGCTGTTTTTT.

The gene calls are TRBV10-2 and TRBJ1-2; the D gene is possibly TRBD1 (6 bases). Germline CDR1 and CDR2: WSHSY and SAAADI. The ends were cut back, 11 bases at V and 7 bases at J, with 20 bases in the middle. There are 13 residues in the CDR3. This chain's CDR3 is CAPKTTGLCGYTF. CDR3 coding DNA: TGCGCCCCCAAAACGACAGGCCTCTGTGGCTACACCTTC.

Note on this clone: Its ends do not fully match the called genes, so a read error is possible. The chain carries TRBV7-7 and TRBJ2-3; D might be TRBD1 or TRBD2, each matching 6 bases. The CDR3 has 12 residues. The germline V gene has CDR1 SSHAT and CDR2 FNYEAQ (reference sequence). The CDR3 DNA reads as TGTGCTAGCAGCTTCGAGGGGGGTACGCAGTATTTT. It translates to CASSFEGGTQYF. The entire variable domain, with the rest obtained from reference TRBV7-7 and TRBJ2-3, is as follows: GAGVSQSPRYKVTKRGQDVTLRCDPISSHATLYWYQQALGQGPEFLTYFNYEAQPDKSGLPSDRFSAERPEGSISTLTIQRTEQRDSAMYRCASSFEGGTQYFGPGTRLTVL.

V usage is TRBV18 and J usage is TRBJ2-5, with D unclear. The CDR3 loop spans 11 amino acids. V was cut by 4 bases and J by 3 bases, with 3 bases left in between. Germline V gene sequence: CDR1 KGHSH, CDR2 LQKENI. The CDR3 nucleotides are TGTGCCAGCTCACGGGAAGAGACCCAGTACTTC. This sequence encodes CASSREETQYF.

This clone was seen only a few times. The rearrangement joins TRBV28 to TRBJ2-2, with TRBD1 matching over 12 bases. Germline V gene sequence: CDR1 MDHEN, CDR2 SYDVKM. The CDR3 contains 18 residues. J gave up 1 base and V 1 base, and 4 bases lay outside the gene matches. DNA for the CDR3: TGTGCCAGCAGTTTATCTGGGACAGGGGGCTTGAACACCGGGGAGCTGTTTTTT. It translates to CASSLSGTGGLNTGELFF.

The gene calls are TRBV9 and TRBJ2-3; no clear D gene. V lost 0 bases and J lost 4, with 9 bases in between. Germline V lookup: CDR1 SGDLS, CDR2 YYNGEE. The CDR3 is 14 amino acids. DNA for the CDR3: TGTGCCAGCAGCGTAGGACCCGTTCCAGATACGCAGTATTTT. This gives the protein CASSVGPVPDTQYF.

The chain has TRBV28 and TRBJ1-1, with 7 bases fitting TRBD1. Per the germline V gene, CDR1 is MDHEN and CDR2 is SYDVKM. CDR3 length: 15 residues. Germline trimming cut 6 bases from V and 5 bases from J; bases unmatched to any gene: 12. CDR3 in DNA: TGTGCCAGCAGGCACGACAGGGTAACGGGAACTGAAGCTTTCTTT. Translation: CASRHDRVTGTEAFF.

The rearrangement uses TRBV25-1 and TRBJ2-5; weak D call: TRBD2 (7 bases). There are 17 residues in the CDR3. V was trimmed by 4 bases and J by 5 bases, leaving 23 bases between them. CDR1 MGHDK and CDR2 SYGVNS come from the germline V gene. CDR3 sequence (DNA): TGTGCCAGCAGTGCCACAAACGAGGGGGGGCCGAGGGAGACCCAGTACTTC. It is translated as CASSATNEGGPRETQYF.

V usage is TRBV30 and J usage is TRBJ1-5, with no clear D. This CDR3 is built from 14 residues. V was shortened by 5 bases and J by 1 base, with 12 bases between the two germline ends. The germline gives CDR1 GTSNPN, CDR2 SVGIG (reference sequence). CDR3 coding DNA: TGTGCCTGGTCTGGGTTGGTGAGCAATCAGCCCCAGCATTTT. Protein sequence: CAWSGLVSNQPQHF.

There are a few counts of this clone. V is TRBV7-8 and J is TRBJ2-2; D gene ambiguous. Germline-derived CDR1 and CDR2 are SGHVS and FQNEAQ. Trimming pared 1 base from V and 8 bases from J, leaving 5 bases between. The CDR3 covers 12 residues. The CDR3 DNA follows: TGTGCCAGCAGCTTAGAAGGAGGGGAGCTGTTTTTT. Translation: CASSLEGGELFF.

The V gene is TRBV4-1, the J gene TRBJ2-4, with D perhaps matching TRBD2 (6 bases). This CDR3 has 15 amino acids. With 3 bases removed from V and 5 bases from J, the gap between germline ends came to 14 bases. CDR1 and CDR2 (germline): MGHRA, YSYEKL. CDR3 sequence reads: CASSQPRTGENIQYF. In nucleotides, the CDR3 is TGCGCCAGCAGCCAGCCCAGGACGGGGGAAAACATTCAGTACTTC.

The rearrangement uses TRBV25-1 and TRBJ2-5; TRBD1 agrees at 7 bases. Trimming took 6 bases from V and 7 from J; bases not matched to a gene: 17. Germline CDR1 MGHDK, CDR2 SYGVNS. The CDR3 consists of 16 residues. The CDR3 is CASRERGTEGFRTQYF. In DNA form, the CDR3 reads TGTGCCAGCAGGGAGCGAGGGACAGAGGGGTTTAGGACCCAGTACTTC.

This clone has a handful of counts. The chain links TRBV19 to TRBJ1-6; 7 nucleotides line up with TRBD1. V lost 5 bases, J lost 5 bases, and 9 bases stayed unmatched. From germline, CDR1 is LNHDA and CDR2 SQIVND (reference sequence). This CDR3 has 16 amino acids. CDR3 residues: CASSSRTGVDNSPLHF. In DNA form, the CDR3 reads TGTGCCAGTAGTTCCAGAACAGGGGTGGATAATTCACCCCTCCACTTT.